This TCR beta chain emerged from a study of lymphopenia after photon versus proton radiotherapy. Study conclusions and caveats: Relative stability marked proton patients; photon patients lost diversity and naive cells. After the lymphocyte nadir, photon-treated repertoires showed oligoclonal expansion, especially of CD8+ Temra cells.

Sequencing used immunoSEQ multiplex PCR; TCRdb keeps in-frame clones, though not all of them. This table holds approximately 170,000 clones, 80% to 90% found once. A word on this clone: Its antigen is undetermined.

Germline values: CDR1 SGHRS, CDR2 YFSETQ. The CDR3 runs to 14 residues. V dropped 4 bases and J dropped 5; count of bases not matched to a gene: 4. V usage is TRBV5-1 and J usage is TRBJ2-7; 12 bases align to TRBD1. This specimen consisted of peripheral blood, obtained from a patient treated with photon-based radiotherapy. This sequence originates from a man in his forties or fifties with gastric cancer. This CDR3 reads CASSVGTGGNEQYF. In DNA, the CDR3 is TGCGCCAGCAGCGTGGGGACAGGGGGCAACGAGCAGTACTTC. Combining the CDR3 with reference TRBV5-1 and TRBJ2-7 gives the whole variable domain KAGVTQTPRYLIKTRGQQVTLSCSPISGHRSVSWYQQTPGQGLQFLFEYFSETQRNKGNFPGRFSGRQFSNSRSEMNVSTLELGDSALYLCASSVGTGGNEQYFGPGTRLTVT.